This T cell receptor (beta chain) stems from a study of Ad26.COV2.S vaccination and SARS-CoV-2 variants. Turning to the study itself: In the COV1001 trial, the donor was in the Ad26.COV2.S arm. Study conclusions and caveats: Recipients given vaccine exceeded placebo recipients in spike-specific TCR breadth.

Treatment here: some 19 received Ad26.COV2.S at low or high dose, single or two shots; five or six received placebo; per-sample allocation not given. Vaccine and placebo recipients were sampled on day 63 after the first injection. Recruitment in Boston yielded a donor of adult age, 18-55 years. TCRdb keeps only in-frame clones here, not all; method: immunoSEQ multiplex PCR. The sample carries about 400,000 clones, approximately 90% recorded once. V lost 6 bases, J lost 0 bases, and 12 bases stayed unmatched. CDR1 is MNHEY, CDR2 SMNVEV, per germline (reference sequence). The CDR3 loop spans 18 amino acids. About this clone itself: Its antigen is unknown.

The clonotype was recovered from a person aged 18-60 years who received the Ad26.COV2.S COVID-19 vaccine or a placebo. The V and J genes are TRBV27 and TRBJ2-7; TRBD2 matches at 12 bases. The sequencing here drew on peripheral blood, taken in a trial of Ad26.COV2.S vaccine versus placebo. The CDR3 sequence: CASRPGLAGSPSSYEQYF. CDR3 bases: TGTGCCAGCAGACCTGGACTAGCGGGATCCCCAAGCTCCTACGAGCAGTACTTC.